This T cell receptor beta chain was found in a study of blood T cell repertoires in COVID-19. Looking at the study overall: Both acute and convalescent COVID-19 samples were obtained from the United States, Italy and Spain.

This clone has only a few counts. Here immunoSEQ multiplex PCR was the method, and the copy in TCRdb shows in-frame clones only, minus some. The table includes a few hundred thousand clones, about 88% detected once. CDR1 is SGHTA and CDR2 is FQGTGA in the germline V gene. The CDR3 has 14 residues. Unmatched junction bases numbered 5, after V lost 4 bases and J lost 4 bases. The chain has TRBV7-3 and TRBJ1-1; 8 bases match TRBD1. The source material was peripheral blood. This receptor was obtained from a man aged 35 to 55 with active or convalescent COVID-19. The CDR3 sequence: CASSSLGTGTEAFF. The CDR3 DNA reads as TGTGCCAGCAGCTCGTTAGGGACAGGCACTGAAGCTTTCTTT.